This TCR beta chain was captured in a study of T cell repertoires in cytomegalovirus infection. The overall study: Carrying CMV and the relevant HLA type showed in public TCR beta signatures.

Study observations and caveats: Of the TCR beta families, the public ones yielded a cumulative frequency that identified carriers of CMV plus the relevant HLA.

TCRdb itself ran the reads through MiXCR, one entry per CDR3 protein. This repertoire shows 200,000 to 250,000 distinct CDR3 sequences, around 6.4% found once; its top ten account for 5.5% to 6.5%. The CDR3 runs 18 residues. V lost 1 base to trimming and J lost 6 bases, with 22 bases between them. Per germline, CDR1 LGHNA and CDR2 YSLEER. This clonotype was seen ten or more times. The antigen is undetermined. This sequence joins TRBV4-3 and TRBJ1-5; D is perhaps TRBD1 (6 bases). The source of this sequence is a human donor in good health (CMV status not recorded). Some clones in this sample may be carry-over from other donors' samples. Material: PBMCs. The CDR3 DNA reads TGCGCCAGCAGCCAAGTGGCGGGGGGGTCAGGGGCAGGTCAGCCCCAGCATTTT. Encoded protein: CASSQVAGGSGAGQPQHF.